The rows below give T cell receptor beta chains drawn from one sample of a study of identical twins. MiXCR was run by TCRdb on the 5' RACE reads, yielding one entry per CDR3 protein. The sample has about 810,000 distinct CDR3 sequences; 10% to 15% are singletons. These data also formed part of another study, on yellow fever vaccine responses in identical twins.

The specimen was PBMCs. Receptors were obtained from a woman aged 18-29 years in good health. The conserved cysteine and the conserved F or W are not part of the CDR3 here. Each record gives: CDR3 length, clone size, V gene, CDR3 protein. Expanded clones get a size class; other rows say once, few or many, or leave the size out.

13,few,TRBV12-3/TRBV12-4,ASSPDGFYNSPLH
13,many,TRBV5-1,ASSLSTGESEPQH
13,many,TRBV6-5,ASSYSGGNNQPQH
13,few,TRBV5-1,ASRPSYNMNTEAF
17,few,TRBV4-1,ASSQDPLGGSGPQETQY
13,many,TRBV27,ASSLGGGITGELF
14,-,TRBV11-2,ASSPRTPSSTDTQY
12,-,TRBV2,ASSEGVGAGELF
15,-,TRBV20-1,SARDRGKDYTTGELF
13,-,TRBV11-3,ASSHRLAGQETQY
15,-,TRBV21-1,ASSISSRAGEAYEQY
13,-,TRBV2,ASSLMGQGNQPQH
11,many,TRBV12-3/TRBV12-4,ASSALTNTEAF
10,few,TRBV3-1,ASSATPYEQY
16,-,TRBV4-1,ASSQDRWTSGGTDTQY
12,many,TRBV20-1,SARDWQIQETQY